These T cell receptor beta chains were read from a single sample in a study of T cell responses to AZD1222 COVID-19 vaccine. Clones were sequenced by immunoSEQ multiplex PCR, and TCRdb holds only the in-frame ones, with some missing. The sample carries roughly 110,000 clones, 70% to 90% recorded once. This specimen was peripheral blood, taken 28 days after the second AZD1222 dose. The receptor set was obtained from an adult who received the AZD1222 COVID-19 vaccine. Both conserved end residues are part of each CDR3. A D gene is named only where the DNA matches it firmly. A row's size may be missing; if present it is once, few, many or a size class.

>TRBV19|TRBD1|TRBJ2-7|NA
TGTGCCAGTAGTAACCGGGACAGGGTGTACGAGCAGTACTTC
CASSNRDRVYEQYF
>TRBV4-1|NA|TRBJ2-7|few
TGCGCCAGCAGCCAAGCACAAGGGGCCGTATACGAGCAGTACTTC
CASSQAQGAVYEQYF
>TRBV10-3|NA|TRBJ2-7|once
TGTGCCATCAGTGAGTCCGCCGAGCAGTACTTC
CAISESAEQYF
>TRBV7-2|NA|TRBJ1-5|NA
TGTGCCAGCAGCTTACGGGATCAGCCCCAGCATTTT
CASSLRDQPQHF
>TRBV12-3/TRBV12-4|NA|TRBJ1-3|NA
TGTGCCAGCAGCCCCTCTGGAAACACCATATATTTT
CASSPSGNTIYF
>TRBV13|TRBD1|TRBJ1-1|NA
TGTGCCAGCAGCTTAATACAGGGGGAGACTGAAGCTTTCTTT
CASSLIQGETEAFF
>TRBV12-3/TRBV12-4|NA|TRBJ1-1|NA
TGTGCCAGCAGTTCGGACCTGAACACTGAAGCTTTCTTT
CASSSDLNTEAFF
>TRBV6-2/TRBV6-3|TRBD1|TRBJ1-1|NA
TGTGCCAGCAGTTACCGACAGGGAGTGAACACTGAAGCTTTCTTT
CASSYRQGVNTEAFF
>TRBV24-1|TRBD1|TRBJ2-7|once
TGTGCCACCAGTGACCCGGACAGGGGAGATCGTGGGGGGCAGTACTTC
CATSDPDRGDRGGQYF
>TRBV19|TRBD1|TRBJ1-1|once
TGTGCCAGTAGTCACATTACAGGGGAGCCGAAAGCTTTCTTT
CASSHITGEPKAFF
>TRBV9|TRBD1|TRBJ2-2|few
TGTGCCAGCAGCCTACAGGGGGCCGTGGCCGGGGAGCTGTTTTTT
CASSLQGAVAGELFF
>TRBV11-2|TRBD1|TRBJ1-4|NA
TGTGCCAGCACCCGGGGCGGGACAGCTAATGAAAAACTGTTTTTT
CASTRGGTANEKLFF
>TRBV4-1|NA|TRBJ1-5|NA
TGCGCCAGCAGCCAAGATAGGGGCGGAACCCAGCATTTT
CASSQDRGGTQHF
>TRBV19|NA|TRBJ1-6|NA
TGTGCCAGTAGTGAGGCGGGTAGGCTTAATTCACCCCTCCACTTT
CASSEAGRLNSPLHF
>TRBV5-1|NA|TRBJ1-1|once
TGCGCCAGCAGAAGGGACGGTTTGAACACTGAAGCTTTCTTT
CASRRDGLNTEAFF
>TRBV6-1|NA|TRBJ2-7|NA
TGTGCCAGCAGTGAAGGGGTCGGCTACTACGAGCAGTACTTC
CASSEGVGYYEQYF
>TRBV12-3/TRBV12-4|NA|TRBJ1-2|NA
TGTGCCAGCAGTTTTGCCTTCAAACCAAGCTACACCTTC
CASSFAFKPSYTF
>TRBV6-5|TRBD1|TRBJ2-2|NA
TGTGCCAGTCTACCGGGACAGGCGAACACCGGGGAGCTGTTTTTT
CASLPGQANTGELFF
>TRBV23-1|TRBD1|TRBJ1-4|NA
TGCGCCAGCAGCCCTCGGGACAGGGATGAAAAACTGTTTTTT
CASSPRDRDEKLFF
>TRBV7-6|NA|TRBJ1-3|NA
TGTGCCAGCAGCCTAGGGGGGTACTCTGGAAACACCATATATTTT
CASSLGGYSGNTIYF
>TRBV28|TRBD1|TRBJ1-2|NA
TGTGCCAGCAGTGCCTACAGGGGCCTAAACTATGGCTACACCTTC
CASSAYRGLNYGYTF
>TRBV18|NA|TRBJ2-3|NA
TGTGCCAGCTCACTTAGTGAGGCAGATACGCAGTATTTT
CASSLSEADTQYF
>TRBV20-1|NA|TRBJ2-5|once
TGCAGTGCTGGGGGACAAGAGACCCAGTACTTC
CSAGGQETQYF
>TRBV4-1|NA|TRBJ2-7|NA
TGCGCCAGCAGCCAAAGTTCGGGGGAACGGTACTTC
CASSQSSGERYF
>TRBV2|TRBD1|TRBJ1-5|NA
TGTGCCAGCACCGGGACAGGGGGCAGGCAGCCCCAGCATTTT
CASTGTGGRQPQHF
>TRBV9|TRBD2|TRBJ2-5|NA
TGTGCCAGCAGCGTAGTCCCTAGCGGGGGTCAAGAGACCCAGTACTTC
CASSVVPSGGQETQYF
>TRBV27|NA|TRBJ1-6|NA
TGTGCCAGCAGACGGGACGGCTTTTATAATTCACCCCTCCACTTT
CASRRDGFYNSPLHF
>TRBV7-9|NA|TRBJ2-1|NA
TGTGCGGGCGCTAGCCCTACCTACAATGAGCAGTTCTTC
CAGASPTYNEQFF
>TRBV28|NA|TRBJ1-1|NA
TGTGCCAGCAGTTTACAGGTGCCCACTGAAGCTTTCTTT
CASSLQVPTEAFF
>TRBV5-1|TRBD2|TRBJ2-5|NA
TGCGCCAGCAGCTCGGGGGGGTCGCGAGGGGAGACCCAGTACTTC
CASSSGGSRGETQYF
>TRBV7-6|NA|TRBJ1-2|NA
TGTGCCAGCAGCAAAAGGGGGAGCTCTGGCTACACCTTC
CASSKRGSSGYTF
>TRBV13|NA|TRBJ2-2|once
TGTGCCAGCAGCTTCGGTGCGAACACCGGGGAGCTGTTTTTT
CASSFGANTGELFF
>TRBV3-1/TRBV3-2|TRBD2|TRBJ2-7|NA
TGTGCCAGCAGCCGAAGGGAATCAGCGGGGGGGCCAGGCGAGCAGTACTTC
CASSRRESAGGPGEQYF
>TRBV18|NA|TRBJ1-2|NA
TGTGCCAGCTCACTGGACAGACTTAACTATGGCTACACCTTC
CASSLDRLNYGYTF
>TRBV7-8|NA|TRBJ2-7|NA
TGTGCCAGCAGCAACGACAGGAACGCGGCATCTTTTTACGAGCAGTACTTC
CASSNDRNAASFYEQYF
>TRBV4-1|TRBD2|TRBJ2-1|NA
TGCGCCAGCAGCCAAGTTAGCGGGGCGAGCTCCTACAATGAGCAGTTCTTC
CASSQVSGASSYNEQFF
>TRBV19|TRBD1|TRBJ1-1|NA
TGTGCCAGTTACCGACAGGGCAACACTGAAGCTTTCTTT
CASYRQGNTEAFF
>TRBV30|NA|TRBJ1-1|NA
TGTGCCTGGAGTGTGGGAACTCCTGGCGAAGCTTTCTTT
CAWSVGTPGEAFF
>TRBV7-2|TRBD1|TRBJ2-7|once
TGTGCCAGCAGCAGACAGGGGGCGTCCTACGAGCAGTACTTC
CASSRQGASYEQYF
>TRBV28|NA|TRBJ1-2|NA
TGTGCCAGCAGTCCCTACGCCTATGGCTACACCTTC
CASSPYAYGYTF
>TRBV19|NA|TRBJ1-5|NA
TGTGCCAGTAGTATGGGCTTTAGCAATCAGCCCCAGCATTTT
CASSMGFSNQPQHF
>TRBV28|NA|TRBJ1-4|NA
TGTGCCAGCAGTTTGATGGGCAGCACTAATGAAAAACTGTTTTTT
CASSLMGSTNEKLFF
>TRBV2|NA|TRBJ1-1|once
TGTGCCAGCAGACCAACAGGGTACACTGAAGCTTTCTTT
CASRPTGYTEAFF
>TRBV12-3/TRBV12-4|TRBD1|TRBJ2-7|NA
TGTGCCAGCAGCCCCCGACAGGGCGGAGAGCAGTACTTC
CASSPRQGGEQYF
>TRBV7-9|TRBD1|TRBJ2-7|NA
TGTGCCAGCAGCTGGAGAGAGGGACAGGGGGCCTACGAGCAGTACTTC
CASSWREGQGAYEQYF
>TRBV9|TRBD1|TRBJ1-6|NA
TGTGCCAGCAGCACGCGGGACAGGGGAGCTTCGCTGCCCAATTCACCCCTCCACTTT
CASSTRDRGASLPNSPLHF
>TRBV4-1|TRBD1|TRBJ1-2|NA
TGCGCCAGCAGCCAAGAGGGGACAGGTTTAAGGGATGGCTACACCTTC
CASSQEGTGLRDGYTF
>TRBV5-1|NA|TRBJ2-5|NA
TGCGCCAGCAGCCCAGACAGCCAAGAGACCCAGTACTTC
CASSPDSQETQYF
>TRBV7-9|NA|TRBJ2-3|NA
TGTGCCAGCAGCACCGACAGGGAGGGAGATACGCAGTATTTT
CASSTDREGDTQYF
>TRBV7-3|NA|TRBJ1-3|NA
TGTGCCAGCAGCTTAACGGGAGGGTCTGGAAACACCATATATTTT
CASSLTGGSGNTIYF
>TRBV28|TRBD1|TRBJ1-5|NA
TGTGCCAGCAGTTTATCTCGACCGGGACAGGGTTTCAATCAGCCCCAGCATTTT
CASSLSRPGQGFNQPQHF
>TRBV7-6|TRBD2|TRBJ2-5|NA
TGTGCCAGCAGCTTAGAGGGACTAGGCGATGAGACCCAGTACTTC
CASSLEGLGDETQYF
>TRBV4-2|NA|TRBJ2-7|NA
TGTGCCAGCCTGGCGGGGGCCGGGGGGGAGCAGTACTTC
CASLAGAGGEQYF
>TRBV6-1|NA|TRBJ1-6|NA
TGTGCCAGCAGCGAACTACAAAGCTCCTATAATTCACCCCTCCACTTT
CASSELQSSYNSPLHF
>TRBV10-2|TRBD2|TRBJ2-7|once
TGCGCCAGCAGGGCTCCGACAATTAGCGGGGGGGGTAGCAACGAGCAGTACTTC
CASRAPTISGGGSNEQYF
>TRBV3-1/TRBV3-2|NA|TRBJ2-2|NA
TGTGCCAGCGGAGGGCTGAACACCGGGGAGCTGTTTTTT
CASGGLNTGELFF
>TRBV6-6|NA|TRBJ2-6|NA
TGTGCCAGCAGCCCAGGGGCCAACGTCCTGACTTTC
CASSPGANVLTF
>TRBV27|NA|TRBJ2-4|NA
TGTGCCAGCAGTTTAGGGGGAGCCAAAAACATTCAGTACTTC
CASSLGGAKNIQYF
>TRBV12-5|NA|TRBJ2-2|NA
TGTGCTAGTGGTTCCACACTCACCGGGGAGCTGTTTTTT
CASGSTLTGELFF